The 23 T cell receptor beta chains listed next were all sequenced from one sample in a study of blood T cell repertoires in COVID-19. TCRdb's copy holds only in-frame clones and misses some; the assay was immunoSEQ multiplex PCR. The sample contains approximately 390,000 clones, 80% to 90% of which appear only once. Sequenced: peripheral blood. Receptor source: a woman aged 60-75 years with COVID-19, enrolled during active disease.

This chain uses TRBV30 with TRBJ1-5; D unclear. V was shortened by 3 bases and J by 5 bases, with 8 bases between the two germline ends. This CDR3 region has 12 residues. Germline lookup yields CDR1 GTSNPN and CDR2 SVGIG (reference sequence). The CDR3 protein is CAWSKPHQPQHF. CDR3 coding DNA: TGTGCCTGGAGCAAGCCCCATCAGCCCCAGCATTTT.

In nucleotides, the CDR3 is TGTGCCAGCAGTGAACTATTTGAGACCCAGTACTTC. It is translated as CASSELFETQYF. This chain uses TRBV2 with TRBJ2-5; no clear D gene. Germline values: CDR1 SNHLY, CDR2 FYNNEI. This CDR3 has 12 amino acids. V shed 2 bases and J shed 5 bases, with 6 bases lying between them.

The J gene is TRBJ1-1, the V gene TRBV6-5; possible D gene TRBD1, 5 bases. The CDR3 covers 15 residues. V lost 0 bases, J lost 2 bases, and 10 bases lay in between. CDR1 is MNHEY, CDR2 SVGAGI, per germline. The CDR3 sequence: CASSYSAGRNTEAFF. The CDR3 nucleotides read TGTGCCAGCAGTTACTCGGCAGGGCGAAACACTGAAGCTTTCTTT.

The chain recombines TRBV2 with TRBJ2-7, with D uncertain. Trimming cost V 5 bases and J 2 bases, with 7 bases left between them. This CDR3 has 12 amino acids. The germline V gene encodes CDR1 SNHLY and CDR2 FYNNEI. This CDR3 reads CASSSVPYEQYF. In DNA, the CDR3 is TGTGCCAGCAGTTCTGTTCCCTACGAGCAGTACTTC.

V usage is TRBV5-5 and J usage is TRBJ1-2; D is ambiguous. This CDR3 has 14 residues. In germline, CDR1 is SGHKS, CDR2 YYEKEE (reference sequence). Trimming removed 0 bases from V and 3 bases from J, with 9 bases in between. The CDR3 DNA reads as TGTGCCAGCAGCTTGGGCGTGAGAGACTATGGCTACACCTTC. The encoded protein is CASSLGVRDYGYTF.

This clone has just a few counts. The chain recombines TRBV9 with TRBJ2-1; D gene unclear. V was cut by 4 bases and J by 7 bases, with 12 bases left in between. Germline CDR1 reads SGDLS; CDR2 reads YYNGEE. CDR3 size: 13 residues. The CDR3 bases are TGTGCCAGCAGCCCCCGATATGAGAATGAGCAGTTCTTC. It encodes CASSPRYENEQFF.

This chain uses TRBV9 with TRBJ1-1; D is perhaps TRBD1 (6 bases). The CDR3 extends over 13 amino acids. Trimming shortened V by 9 bases and J by 0 bases, and 12 bases separated the two germline ends. The germline V gene has CDR1 SGDLS and CDR2 YYNGEE. As DNA, the CDR3 is TGTGCCACCTCACAGGGAGTGAACACTGAAGCTTTCTTT. This sequence encodes CATSQGVNTEAFF.

This chain connects TRBV5-1 to TRBJ2-5, with 10 positions matching TRBD1. Per the germline V gene, CDR1 is SGHRS and CDR2 is YFSETQ. Trimming removed 3 bases from V and 6 bases from J; junction bases left unmatched: 11. The CDR3 contains 16 residues. The CDR3 nucleotides read TGCGCCAGCAGCTCTACCGGGACAGGGGTTTTGCAGACCCAGTACTTC. Its protein product is CASSSTGTGVLQTQYF.

The chain recombines TRBV7-8 with TRBJ1-1; tentative D call: TRBD1 (6 bases). Trimming took off 6 bases at V and 7 bases at J, with 30 bases between the two ends. Germline assignment: CDR1 SGHVS and CDR2 FQNEAQ. This CDR3 spans 18 amino acids. CDR3 nucleotide sequence: TGTGCCAGCAGTCCTAGGCGGGCAGGGGCTGACCTTTGGGATGAAGCTTTCTTT. The encoded protein is CASSPRRAGADLWDEAFF.

This chain links TRBV27 with TRBJ1-1; D not resolved. Between the trimmed V and J ends, which lost 0 bases and 5 bases, there was a span of 7 bases. Germline CDR1 is MNHEY and CDR2 is SMNVEV (reference sequence). This CDR3 contains 13 residues. CDR3 DNA sequence: TGTGCCAGCAGTTTATCCCCGAGGACTGAAGCTTTCTTT. Amino acid sequence: CASSLSPRTEAFF.

The chain's CDR3 is CASSLRDTSEQFF. In nucleotides, the CDR3 is TGTGCCAGCAGCTTAAGGGACACCTCTGAGCAGTTCTTC. V gene TRBV7-3 combines with J gene TRBJ2-1, with D perhaps TRBD1 (6 bases). Germline-derived CDR1 and CDR2 are SGHTA and FQGTGA. CDR3 size: 13 residues. Trimming pared 1 base from V and 9 bases from J, leaving 10 bases between. The full variable domain, its missing parts supplied by reference TRBV7-3 and TRBJ2-1, is GAGVSQTPSNKVTEKGKYVELRCDPISGHTALYWYRQSLGQGPEFLIYFQGTGAADDSGLPNDRFFAVRPEGSVSTLKIQRTERGDSAVYLCASSLRDTSEQFFGPGTRLTVL.

The DNA of the CDR3 is TGTGCCAGCAGCCCACAAAGGGACAGCTCCTACGAGCAGTACTTC. Its protein is CASSPQRDSSYEQYF. The chain uses TRBV9 and TRBJ2-7, with 7 nucleotides matching TRBD1. V dropped 4 bases and J dropped 0; count of bases not matched to a gene: 7. This CDR3 region has 15 residues. Germline lookup yields CDR1 SGDLS and CDR2 YYNGEE.

The chain uses TRBV18 and TRBJ2-2, with D possibly TRBD2 on 6 matching bases. Deletions cut 6 bases from V and 2 bases from J, with 13 bases between. Germline values: CDR1 KGHSH, CDR2 LQKENI. This CDR3 comprises 15 residues. CDR3: CASSSSGPNTGELFF. In nucleotides, the CDR3 is TGTGCCAGCTCCTCAAGCGGGCCCAACACCGGGGAGCTGTTTTTT.

In its sample, this clone was seen once. DNA of the CDR3: TGTGCCAGTAGTATTAGGAGAAACACCGGGGAGCTGTTTTTT. Its protein product is CASSIRRNTGELFF. The rearrangement uses TRBV19 and TRBJ2-2, with D uncertain. The ends were cut back, 3 bases at V and 2 bases at J, with 7 bases in the middle. The CDR3 is made up of 14 amino acids. Germline values: CDR1 LNHDA, CDR2 SQIVND (reference sequence).

This CDR3 reads CASSADSQGPSYEQYF. Here the CDR3 DNA reads TGTGCCAGCAGTGCGGATTCGCAGGGTCCCTCCTACGAGCAGTACTTC. This chain links TRBV25-1 with TRBJ2-7; D perhaps matches TRBD1 (5 bases). Germline CDR1 reads MGHDK; CDR2 reads SYGVNS. The CDR3 spans 16 residues. V was clipped by 4 bases and J by 0 bases, with 16 bases between them.

This clone occurred once. The gene calls are TRBV7-2 and TRBJ1-5; TRBD1 is a possible D gene (6 bases). Looked up from germline, CDR1 is SGHTA and CDR2 is FQGNSA. With 6 bases removed from V and 4 bases from J, the gap between germline ends came to 13 bases. The CDR3 consists of 14 residues. CDR3 amino acids: CASSKMGANQPQHF. In DNA, the CDR3 is TGTGCCAGCAGTAAGATGGGGGCAAATCAGCCCCAGCATTTT.

This clone was observed a handful of times. The chain carries TRBV7-6 and TRBJ2-5, with 9 bases that match TRBD1. V dropped 3 bases and J dropped 5; count of bases not matched to a gene: 4. CDR3 length: 14 residues. Per germline, CDR1 SGHVS and CDR2 FNYEAQ. The CDR3 sequence is CASSLGQGFETQYF. The DNA for the CDR3 is TGTGCCAGCAGCTTGGGACAGGGTTTTGAGACCCAGTACTTC.

The rearrangement links TRBV11-2 to TRBJ2-3; D may be TRBD2 (5 bases). V was shortened by 1 base and J by 3 bases, with 17 bases between the two germline ends. Germline-derived CDR1 and CDR2 are SGHAT and FQNNGV. CDR3 size: 17 residues. The CDR3 loop reads CASSLVGGSTGTDTQYF. CDR3 sequence (DNA): TGTGCCAGCAGCTTAGTGGGTGGGTCGACGGGAACAGATACGCAGTATTTT.

The V gene is TRBV4-1, the J gene TRBJ2-5; 9 nucleotides agree with TRBD2. The V and J ends lost 5 bases and 5 bases, in that order; junction bases with no gene match: 15. From germline, CDR1 is MGHRA and CDR2 YSYEKL. The CDR3 has 17 amino acids. CDR3 amino acids: CASSKRVQRGAGETQYF. CDR3 DNA sequence: TGCGCCAGCAGCAAAAGGGTGCAGCGGGGGGCGGGGGAGACCCAGTACTTC.

This chain uses TRBV9 with TRBJ2-3, with TRBD2 matching 9 bases. After removal of 4 bases from V and 6 bases from J, the junction contained 12 bases not matched to a gene. The germline CDR1 and CDR2 sequences are SGDLS and YYNGEE. The CDR3 sequence is 16 residues long. CDR3: CASSPRVAGDYDTQYF. CDR3 DNA: TGTGCCAGCAGCCCCCGGGTAGCGGGGGATTATGATACGCAGTATTTT.

The table lists this clone with a few counts. V and J are TRBV30 and TRBJ1-6; the D gene is possibly TRBD1 (5 bases). Germline CDR1 and CDR2: GTSNPN and SVGIG (reference sequence). CDR3 size: 14 residues. Trimming took 3 bases from V and 5 from J, leaving 11 bases between them. The CDR3 coding sequence is TGTGCCTGGAGGGGACCGGGGGATAATTCACCCCTCCACTTT. Translated: CAWRGPGDNSPLHF.

The chain uses TRBV13 and TRBJ2-7; D might be TRBD2 (6 bases). Trimming removed 6 bases from V and 2 bases from J, with 14 bases in between. The germline CDR1 and CDR2 sequences are PRHDT and FYEKMQ (reference sequence). The CDR3 loop spans 14 amino acids. DNA of the CDR3: TGTGCCAGCAGATTTACCGGGGGAACCTACGAGCAGTACTTC. This translates into CASRFTGGTYEQYF.

The chain has TRBV30 and TRBJ1-5; TRBD1 matches at 7 bases. CDR1 and CDR2 from the germline V gene are GTSNPN and SVGIG (reference sequence). V gave up 3 bases and J gave up 7 bases; unmatched junction bases: 6. The CDR3 runs 13 residues. The chain's CDR3 is CAWSLQGYQPQHF. The CDR3 region has the DNA TGTGCCTGGAGCCTACAGGGGTACCAGCCCCAGCATTTT.